The T cell receptor (beta chain) under discussion was sequenced for a study of identical twins. In this sample, this clonotype turned up a few times. Each CDR3 protein gets one entry after TCRdb re-called the 5' RACE reads with MiXCR. The sample carries 500,000 to 550,000 distinct CDR3 sequences, less than 25% recorded once. The same sample was also studied in work on T cells expressing NK-cell markers. Per that paper: Sequencing of TCR beta repertoires drew on sorted CD3+CD56+NKG2C+, CD3+CD56+NKG2C- and CD3+CD56-NKG2C+ T cells. The authors restricted sorting to alpha-beta TCR T cells with an anti-gamma-delta TCR antibody in several experiments.

The sequencing input was CD4+ T cells sorted from blood. This receptor was obtained from a woman aged 18 to 35 in good health.

The CDR3 DNA reads TGTGCCAGCAGTATAAGTCAAAACAATGAGCAGTTCTTC. Protein: CASSISQNNEQFF. The chain couples TRBV12-3 or TRBV12-4 to TRBJ2-1; D is unresolved. The CDR3 runs to 13 residues. Trimming pared 5 bases from V and 5 bases from J, leaving 10 bases between.